The 14 T cell receptor beta chains presented below share a single source sample, sequenced in a study of blood T cell repertoires in COVID-19. Repertoires were generated with immunoSEQ multiplex PCR, while TCRdb's copy carries only in-frame clones and drops some. This table has fewer than 350,000 clones, roughly 88% appearing once. The specimen sequenced was PBMCs or T cells enriched from blood (not recorded which). These receptor sequences come from a woman younger than 45 who had recovered from COVID-19.

The chain links TRBV7-8 to TRBJ1-2; a weak D match, TRBD1 (5 bases). With 5 bases removed from V and 6 bases from J, the gap between germline ends came to 16 bases. The CDR3 is 14 amino acids. In germline, CDR1 is SGHVS, CDR2 FQNEAQ. CDR3 sequence: CASSPNQGLDGYTF. The CDR3 region has the DNA TGTGCCAGCAGCCCGAATCAGGGTCTCGATGGCTACACCTTC.

The chain has TRBV9 and TRBJ2-7, with TRBD2 as a possible D gene (7 bases). This CDR3 is 15 amino acids long. V was trimmed by 0 bases and J by 2 bases, leaving 12 bases between them. Germline V lookup: CDR1 SGDLS, CDR2 YYNGEE. The CDR3, as DNA: TGTGCCAGCAGCGTAGGGGGAGGGGGGCCCTACGAGCAGTACTTC. Its protein product is CASSVGGGGPYEQYF.

V gene TRBV27 combines with J gene TRBJ1-2, with no clear D. Looked up from germline, CDR1 is MNHEY and CDR2 is SMNVEV (reference sequence). The V end lost 4 bases, the J end lost 10 bases, and 16 bases lay between the germline ends. CDR3 size: 13 residues. In DNA form, the CDR3 reads TGTGCCAGCAGTTCCGGCCCAGACAAACCCTACACCTTC. This encodes CASSSGPDKPYTF.

The chain has TRBV6-2 or TRBV6-3 and TRBJ2-7; TRBD2 matches 7 bases. The trim removed 5 bases at V and 5 bases at J, leaving 18 bases unmatched. Germline V gene lookup returns CDR1 MNHEY and CDR2 SVGEGT. The CDR3 spans 17 residues. As DNA, the CDR3 is TGTGCCAGCAGTCCCTTTAGCGGGCGTGCCAGCTACGACGAGCAGTACTTC. Its protein is CASSPFSGRASYDEQYF.

The rearrangement joins TRBV11-2 to TRBJ1-1, with D tentatively TRBD1 (5 bases). Germline V lookup: CDR1 SGHAT, CDR2 FQNNGV. The CDR3 spans 14 residues. Trimming took off 5 bases at V and 5 bases at J, with 15 bases between the two ends. The CDR3 sequence is CASSALREGTEAFF. The CDR3 DNA reads as TGTGCCAGCAGCGCCCTGAGGGAGGGGACTGAAGCTTTCTTT.

The chain links TRBV7-2 to TRBJ1-1, with D hard to call. Trimming pared 5 bases from V and 3 bases from J, leaving 10 bases between. The CDR3 spans 13 residues. Germline CDR1 reads SGHTA; CDR2 reads FQGNSA. As DNA, the CDR3 is TGTGCCAGCAGCATTCAAAGCGACACTGAAGCTTTCTTT. This sequence encodes CASSIQSDTEAFF.

The genes are TRBV27 and TRBJ1-2, with D maybe TRBD1 (5 bases). Germline CDR1 is MNHEY and CDR2 is SMNVEV (reference sequence). V was cut by 1 base and J by 7 bases, with 13 bases left in between. The CDR3 totals 14 residues. The CDR3 here is CASSLWGSPSGYTF. For the CDR3, the DNA is TGTGCCAGCAGTTTATGGGGCAGTCCGAGTGGCTACACCTTC.

This clone was observed a single time. V usage is TRBV28 and J usage is TRBJ1-6; 9 bases line up with TRBD1. The germline CDR1 and CDR2 sequences are MDHEN and SYDVKM. V was clipped by 6 bases and J by 8 bases; unmatched bases: 5. The CDR3 runs to 14 residues. The CDR3 region has the DNA TGTGCCAGCAGCGCGGGGACAGGGCATTCACCCCTCCACTTT. This codes for CASSAGTGHSPLHF.

This chain joins TRBV6-5 and TRBJ1-2; TRBD1 matches at 9 bases. Germline loops: CDR1 MNHEY, CDR2 SVGAGI. The J segment lost 8 bases and the V segment lost 2 bases, leaving 6 bases of the junction unmatched. This CDR3 is built from 14 residues. The CDR3 bases are TGTGCCAGCAGTTACACAGGGGGCTTATGGGGCTACACCTTC. Its protein is CASSYTGGLWGYTF.

The chain carries TRBV3-1 (or the pseudogene TRBV3-2) and TRBJ2-1; 12 bases line up with TRBD1. The V gene end was trimmed by 10 bases and the J gene end by 9 bases; junction bases not matched to a gene: 10. The CDR3 loop spans 14 amino acids. Germline CDR1 LGHDT, CDR2 YNNKEL (reference sequence). The CDR3 here is CAISTGTGGGEQFF. The CDR3 DNA follows: TGTGCCATTTCGACCGGGACAGGGGGCGGTGAGCAGTTCTTC.

The chain uses TRBV19 and TRBJ1-1; possibly TRBD1 for D (6 bases). This CDR3 has 17 amino acids. The ends were cut back, 5 bases at V and 2 bases at J, with 21 bases in the middle. Per the germline V gene, CDR1 is LNHDA and CDR2 is SQIVND (reference sequence). The CDR3 loop reads CASSLRSASGENTEAFF. For the CDR3, the DNA is TGTGCCAGTAGTCTTAGGTCGGCGTCAGGGGAAAACACTGAAGCTTTCTTT. The complete variable domain, with remaining parts taken from reference TRBV19 and TRBJ1-1, reads DGGITQSPKYLFRKEGQNVTLSCEQNLNHDAMYWYRQDPGQGLRLIYYSQIVNDFQKGDIAEGYSVSREKKESFPLTVTSAQKNPTAFYLCASSLRSASGENTEAFFGQGTRLTVV.

The chain has TRBV13 and TRBJ2-5; TRBD2 is a possible D gene (5 bases). V lost 5 bases and J 5 bases, leaving 15 bases between the germline ends. The CDR3 has 14 amino acids. Germline V gives CDR1 PRHDT, CDR2 FYEKMQ (reference sequence). CDR3 in DNA: TGTGCCAGCAGCCCCCGAGGCGGGTCTGAGACCCAGTACTTC. This encodes CASSPRGGSETQYF.

As DNA, the CDR3 is TGCGCCAGCGGACCGGGACAGGGTCATTATGGCTACACCTTC. Protein sequence: CASGPGQGHYGYTF. V gene TRBV4-1 combines with J gene TRBJ1-2; the match to TRBD1 covers 9 bases. J was trimmed by 5 bases and V by 8 bases; bases with no gene match: 9. The germline gives CDR1 MGHRA, CDR2 YSYEKL. This CDR3 spans 14 amino acids.

The rearrangement uses TRBV19 and TRBJ1-2; D not certain. Per germline, CDR1 LNHDA and CDR2 SQIVND (reference sequence). Trimming left V 10 bases short and J 8 bases short, with 17 bases between. The CDR3 consists of 12 residues. The CDR3 sequence is CATRTGVRGYTF. The CDR3 DNA sequence: TGTGCCACTCGGACCGGGGTCCGAGGCTACACCTTC.